The sequence of this T cell receptor (beta chain) was determined in a study of CD8+ T cells in alopecia areata. About this clone itself: What it recognizes is unknown.

Reverse transcribed after extraction, RNA yielded cDNA as the sequencing template. Clones were read by immunoSEQ multiplex PCR, and TCRdb kept only the in-frame ones, dropping some. The sample holds 170,000 or so clones, about three fifths seen once. Study-level points and caveats: Many expanded lesional clones persisted in scalp and blood during tofacitinib treatment. Scalp clonality and expanded CD8+ clones among the top 100 fell significantly with tofacitinib.

Treatment meaning: oral pan-JAK inhibitor, 5-10 mg twice daily. Sorting of PBMCs yielded the CD4+ and CD8+ T cells. The CDR3 runs to 11 residues. V was pared by 2 bases and J by 5 bases, with 5 bases between. From germline, CDR1 is SQVTM and CDR2 ANQGSEA. The V call is TRBV29-1, the J call TRBJ2-3; D not resolved. The source of this sequence is a human donor with alopecia areata. Specimen: CD4+ T cells sorted from blood, collected at week 4, from a patient treated with tofacitinib. The CDR3 loop is CSVESVDTQYF. DNA for the CDR3: TGCAGCGTTGAATCTGTAGATACGCAGTATTTT.